A selection of T cell receptor beta chains follows, all from one sample in a study of blood T cell repertoires in COVID-19. Only in-frame clones appear in the TCRdb table, and some are missing; sequencing was by immunoSEQ multiplex PCR. The repertoire includes about 150,000 clones, nearly 80% of them detected once, and roughly 1.5% sits in the top ten. Material: peripheral blood. These TCRs come from a man of 80 years or more with acute or convalescent COVID-19. CDR3s include the opening cysteine and the closing phenylalanine or tryptophan. A D gene is named only where the DNA matches it firmly. Not all rows give a size; the values are once, few, many and, for expanded clones, a class.

v_gene: TRBV7-2
d_gene: .
abundance: .
j_gene: TRBJ1-2
CDR3nt: TGTGCCAGCAGCTTAGACCGACAGGACTATGGCTACACCTTC
CDR3aa: CASSLDRQDYGYTF

v_gene: TRBV2
d_gene: .
abundance: .
j_gene: TRBJ2-1
CDR3nt: TGTGCCAGCAGTGAGTTAGGCTTGGGCAACAATGAGCAGTTCTTC
CDR3aa: CASSELGLGNNEQFF

v_gene: TRBV2
d_gene: .
abundance: once
j_gene: TRBJ1-5
CDR3nt: TGTGCCAGCAGTGAAAGCGGAGTTAGCAATCAGCCCCAGCATTTT
CDR3aa: CASSESGVSNQPQHF

v_gene: TRBV10-3
d_gene: .
abundance: .
j_gene: TRBJ2-7
CDR3nt: TGTGCGATCAATCATCGCCTATCGTACGAGCAGTACTTC
CDR3aa: CAINHRLSYEQYF

v_gene: TRBV7-2
d_gene: .
abundance: .
j_gene: TRBJ2-2
CDR3nt: TGTGCCAGCATCCTTTTGGCGAGGACCGGGGAGCTGTTTTTT
CDR3aa: CASILLARTGELFF

v_gene: TRBV7-9
d_gene: TRBD1
abundance: .
j_gene: TRBJ1-5
CDR3nt: TGTGCCAGCAGCGCCGGGACAGGGGTTAGCAATCAGCCCCAGCATTTT
CDR3aa: CASSAGTGVSNQPQHF

v_gene: TRBV9
d_gene: TRBD2
abundance: .
j_gene: TRBJ2-3
CDR3nt: TGTGCCAGCAGCATGACTAGCGGGGCTACAGATACGCAGTATTTT
CDR3aa: CASSMTSGATDTQYF

v_gene: TRBV7-9
d_gene: TRBD1
abundance: few
j_gene: TRBJ1-6
CDR3nt: TGTGCCAGCAGCCCACAGGGGGATAATTCACCCCTCCACTTT
CDR3aa: CASSPQGDNSPLHF

v_gene: TRBV10-3
d_gene: TRBD1
abundance: .
j_gene: TRBJ2-5
CDR3nt: TGTGCCATCAGTGAAGACAGGGGGCGAGAGACCCAGTACTTC
CDR3aa: CAISEDRGRETQYF

v_gene: TRBV24-1
d_gene: .
abundance: .
j_gene: TRBJ2-2
CDR3nt: TGTGCCACCCTGGATGGGGGGAGCGGCACCGGGGAGCTGTTTTTT
CDR3aa: CATLDGGSGTGELFF

v_gene: TRBV5-1
d_gene: .
abundance: .
j_gene: TRBJ2-7
CDR3nt: TGCGCCAGCAGCTTGGGAGGGTACAACGAGCAGTACTTC
CDR3aa: CASSLGGYNEQYF

v_gene: TRBV20-1
d_gene: .
abundance: .
j_gene: TRBJ1-2
CDR3nt: TGCAGTGCTAGTAGCCGGGACACTCAATCTACTAACTATGGCTACACCTTC
CDR3aa: CSASSRDTQSTNYGYTF

v_gene: TRBV5-1
d_gene: .
abundance: .
j_gene: TRBJ2-5
CDR3nt: TGCGCCAGCAGCTTGGGGCTGTACCAAGAGACCCAGTACTTC
CDR3aa: CASSLGLYQETQYF

v_gene: TRBV7-8
d_gene: TRBD1
abundance: .
j_gene: TRBJ1-6
CDR3nt: TGTGCCAGCAGCTCCATCACAGGGGTAGGGAATTCACCCCTCCACTTT
CDR3aa: CASSSITGVGNSPLHF

v_gene: TRBV27
d_gene: .
abundance: .
j_gene: TRBJ1-3
CDR3nt: TGTGCCAGCAGTTCCAGTTCCTCTGGAAACACCATATATTTT
CDR3aa: CASSSSSSGNTIYF

v_gene: TRBV5-8
d_gene: .
abundance: .
j_gene: TRBJ1-1
CDR3nt: TGTGCCAGCAGCTTGGCCAATGGGGGGAGGAACACTGAAGCTTTCTTT
CDR3aa: CASSLANGGRNTEAFF

v_gene: TRBV29-1
d_gene: .
abundance: few
j_gene: TRBJ1-1
CDR3nt: TGCAGCGTTGAAGGGGCACAGGGACATTCCACTGAAGCTTTCTTT
CDR3aa: CSVEGAQGHSTEAFF

v_gene: TRBV10-3
d_gene: .
abundance: few
j_gene: TRBJ2-1
CDR3nt: TGTGCCATCAGTGATTCAGGAATCAGGGCAAGGAATGAGCAGTTCTTC
CDR3aa: CAISDSGIRARNEQFF

v_gene: TRBV9
d_gene: TRBD1
abundance: .
j_gene: TRBJ1-2
CDR3nt: TGTGCCAGCAGCGCCCCGGACAGGGGGAGCTATGGCTACACCTTC
CDR3aa: CASSAPDRGSYGYTF

v_gene: TRBV6-4
d_gene: .
abundance: .
j_gene: TRBJ2-2
CDR3nt: TGTGCCAGCAGTGAAAGGACAATGAACACCGGGGAGCTGTTTTTT
CDR3aa: CASSERTMNTGELFF

v_gene: TRBV19
d_gene: .
abundance: few
j_gene: TRBJ1-5
CDR3nt: TGTGCCAGTAGTTCCCGTGGGGGGAGTTATAGCAATCAGCCCCAGCATTTT
CDR3aa: CASSSRGGSYSNQPQHF

v_gene: TRBV6-6
d_gene: .
abundance: .
j_gene: TRBJ2-5
CDR3nt: TGTGCCAGCAGTTACTCGTCACTGAACCAAGAGACCCAGTACTTC
CDR3aa: CASSYSSLNQETQYF

v_gene: TRBV6-4
d_gene: .
abundance: .
j_gene: TRBJ1-1
CDR3nt: TGTGCCAGCAGTGACGAGATGGCGATGAGGGAACAGGGTGGCACTGAAGCTTTCTTT
CDR3aa: CASSDEMAMREQGGTEAFF

v_gene: TRBV21-1
d_gene: .
abundance: few
j_gene: TRBJ2-2
CDR3nt: TGTGCCAGCAGCAAAGTTGGTAGGACATCGAACACCGGGGAGCTGTTTTTT
CDR3aa: CASSKVGRTSNTGELFF

v_gene: TRBV30
d_gene: TRBD1
abundance: .
j_gene: TRBJ1-3
CDR3nt: TGTGCCTGGAGTACAGGGGTAGGAGGTGGAAACACCATATATTTT
CDR3aa: CAWSTGVGGGNTIYF

v_gene: TRBV11-2
d_gene: .
abundance: .
j_gene: TRBJ1-2
CDR3nt: TGTGCCAGCAGCTTATCCCAGGGCAACGGCTACACCTTC
CDR3aa: CASSLSQGNGYTF

v_gene: TRBV7-9
d_gene: TRBD2
abundance: .
j_gene: TRBJ2-7
CDR3nt: TGTGCCAGCAGCTTCAGCGGGGGCTCCTACGAGCAGTACTTC
CDR3aa: CASSFSGGSYEQYF

v_gene: TRBV6-1
d_gene: .
abundance: .
j_gene: TRBJ2-7
CDR3nt: TGTGCCAGCAGTGATTGGCTGGAGCAGTACTTC
CDR3aa: CASSDWLEQYF

v_gene: TRBV6-5
d_gene: TRBD1
abundance: .
j_gene: TRBJ1-5
CDR3nt: TGTGCCAGCAGTTTCACAGGGGTTAATCAGCCCCAGCATTTT
CDR3aa: CASSFTGVNQPQHF

v_gene: TRBV3-1/TRBV3-2
d_gene: .
abundance: .
j_gene: TRBJ2-1
CDR3nt: TGTGCCAGCAGCCAAGGAGGAAGTTACAATGAGCAGTTCTTC
CDR3aa: CASSQGGSYNEQFF

v_gene: TRBV7-9
d_gene: .
abundance: .
j_gene: TRBJ1-1
CDR3nt: TGTGCCAGCAGCCTCAGGGGAAGCTACGCTGAAGCTTTCTTT
CDR3aa: CASSLRGSYAEAFF

v_gene: TRBV7-2
d_gene: TRBD2
abundance: .
j_gene: TRBJ2-7
CDR3nt: TGTGCCAGCAGCCTCTACACGACTAGCGGGGGGCAGTACTTC
CDR3aa: CASSLYTTSGGQYF

v_gene: TRBV15
d_gene: TRBD1
abundance: .
j_gene: TRBJ1-2
CDR3nt: TGTGCCACCAGCCTACAGGGGGAGGTCTATGGCTACACCTTC
CDR3aa: CATSLQGEVYGYTF

v_gene: TRBV5-8
d_gene: .
abundance: .
j_gene: TRBJ1-4
CDR3nt: TGTGCCAGCAGCACCGCTCAGGACTTTAATGAAAAACTGTTTTTT
CDR3aa: CASSTAQDFNEKLFF

v_gene: TRBV19
d_gene: .
abundance: .
j_gene: TRBJ1-1
CDR3nt: TGTGCCAGTGATTCGGGGGTGAACACTGAAGCTTTCTTT
CDR3aa: CASDSGVNTEAFF

v_gene: TRBV2
d_gene: .
abundance: .
j_gene: TRBJ2-2
CDR3nt: TGTGCCAGCAGTCGGACAGGGAGGGGGGTCGCGAACACCGGGGAGCTGTTTTTT
CDR3aa: CASSRTGRGVANTGELFF

v_gene: TRBV7-2
d_gene: .
abundance: .
j_gene: TRBJ1-2
CDR3nt: TGTGCCAGCAGCGCAGGGAGGGGGTTCGACTATGGCTACACCTTC
CDR3aa: CASSAGRGFDYGYTF

v_gene: TRBV4-1
d_gene: .
abundance: .
j_gene: TRBJ1-4
CDR3nt: TGCGCCAGCAGCCGACAGATCGCAACTAATGAAAAACTGTTTTTT
CDR3aa: CASSRQIATNEKLFF

v_gene: TRBV29-1
d_gene: TRBD1
abundance: few
j_gene: TRBJ1-2
CDR3nt: TGCAGCGTAGGGACAGGGGAAGGCTACACCTTC
CDR3aa: CSVGTGEGYTF

v_gene: TRBV9
d_gene: TRBD1
abundance: .
j_gene: TRBJ1-6
CDR3nt: TGTGCCAGCAGCGTGACAGGGGCAAATAATTCACCCCTCCACTTT
CDR3aa: CASSVTGANNSPLHF

v_gene: TRBV3-1/TRBV3-2
d_gene: TRBD2
abundance: .
j_gene: TRBJ2-3
CDR3nt: TGTGCCAGCAGCCCAATGGGACTAGCGACAGATACGCAGTATTTT
CDR3aa: CASSPMGLATDTQYF

v_gene: TRBV2
d_gene: TRBD1
abundance: few
j_gene: TRBJ2-1
CDR3nt: TGTGCCAGCGGGACAGGGATAAATGAGCAGTTCTTC
CDR3aa: CASGTGINEQFF

v_gene: TRBV5-1
d_gene: TRBD1
abundance: once
j_gene: TRBJ2-5
CDR3nt: TGCGCCAGCAGCTTTGGAGACAGGGGGCGGGAGTACTTC
CDR3aa: CASSFGDRGREYF

v_gene: TRBV10-3
d_gene: .
abundance: .
j_gene: TRBJ2-3
CDR3nt: TGTGCCATCAGCGGAGGGACTAGCACAGATACGCAGTATTTT
CDR3aa: CAISGGTSTDTQYF

v_gene: TRBV5-1
d_gene: .
abundance: few
j_gene: TRBJ1-2
CDR3nt: TGCGCCAGCAGCTCCGGGACACATAACTATGGCTACACCTTC
CDR3aa: CASSSGTHNYGYTF

v_gene: TRBV6-1
d_gene: .
abundance: .
j_gene: TRBJ2-7
CDR3nt: TGTGCCAGCAGCCAGGGGCCCTACGAGCAGTACTTC
CDR3aa: CASSQGPYEQYF

v_gene: TRBV7-2
d_gene: TRBD2
abundance: .
j_gene: TRBJ2-1
CDR3nt: TGTGCCAGCAGCTCTAGCGGGGGGGCCCCCAATGAGCAGTTCTTC
CDR3aa: CASSSSGGAPNEQFF

v_gene: TRBV30
d_gene: TRBD1
abundance: once
j_gene: TRBJ1-2
CDR3nt: TGTGCCTGGATATCAGGCGGACAGGGGGCCGTGGGCTATGGCTACACCTTC
CDR3aa: CAWISGGQGAVGYGYTF

v_gene: TRBV11-2
d_gene: .
abundance: .
j_gene: TRBJ1-1
CDR3nt: TGTGCCAGCAGCTTAGTACAGGCACTGAACACTGAAGCTTTCTTT
CDR3aa: CASSLVQALNTEAFF

v_gene: TRBV5-1
d_gene: TRBD1
abundance: .
j_gene: TRBJ1-5
CDR3nt: TGCGCCAGCAGCCCATCTCCGAGTTCAGGGGGCGGGAATCAGCCCCAGCATTTT
CDR3aa: CASSPSPSSGGGNQPQHF

v_gene: TRBV5-6
d_gene: .
abundance: .
j_gene: TRBJ1-2
CDR3nt: TGTGCCAGCAGCCGCAGACAGCGATCTAACTATGGCTACACCTTC
CDR3aa: CASSRRQRSNYGYTF

v_gene: TRBV4-2
d_gene: .
abundance: .
j_gene: TRBJ1-3
CDR3nt: TGTGCCAGCAGCCAAGAGGGCCGACAAAACGGAAACACCATATATTTT
CDR3aa: CASSQEGRQNGNTIYF

v_gene: TRBV5-3
d_gene: TRBD1
abundance: .
j_gene: TRBJ2-6
CDR3nt: TGTGCCAGAAGCGGGGACAGCCCCTACTCTGGGGCCAACGTCCTGACTTTC
CDR3aa: CARSGDSPYSGANVLTF

v_gene: TRBV5-1
d_gene: TRBD1
abundance: .
j_gene: TRBJ1-6
CDR3nt: TGCGCCAGCAGCTTGAAAGGTAGAGGACAGGGGGCTTTAGGCAATTCACCCCTCCACTTT
CDR3aa: CASSLKGRGQGALGNSPLHF

v_gene: TRBV7-2
d_gene: .
abundance: .
j_gene: TRBJ2-3
CDR3nt: TGTGCCAGCAGCTACCGACAGTCCCCGGCAGATACGCAGTATTTT
CDR3aa: CASSYRQSPADTQYF

v_gene: TRBV28
d_gene: TRBD1
abundance: .
j_gene: TRBJ1-5
CDR3nt: TGTGCCAGCAGTTCGCCTGACAGGGAAGATCAGCCCCAGCATTTT
CDR3aa: CASSSPDREDQPQHF

v_gene: TRBV5-1
d_gene: .
abundance: .
j_gene: TRBJ1-1
CDR3nt: TGCGCCAGCAGCTATACAGGTCCGAGGGAAGCTTTCTTT
CDR3aa: CASSYTGPREAFF

v_gene: TRBV29-1
d_gene: .
abundance: .
j_gene: TRBJ2-3
CDR3nt: TGCAGCGTCTCCCCCCCCACAGATACGCAGTATTTT
CDR3aa: CSVSPPTDTQYF

v_gene: TRBV5-8
d_gene: .
abundance: .
j_gene: TRBJ1-1
CDR3nt: TGTGCCAGCAGTACAGGTTTCACTGAAGCTTTCTTT
CDR3aa: CASSTGFTEAFF